These 2 T cell receptor beta chains were sequenced from one sample in a study of T cells after yellow fever vaccination. TCRdb called the 5' RACE reads again in MiXCR, with one record for every CDR3 protein. The sample includes some 250,000 distinct CDR3 sequences, 6.9% of them seen just once. The material was CD4+ T cells sorted from PBMCs, obtained 15 days after the yellow fever booster vaccination. Source of these receptors: a man aged 25-40 years who received the YFV17D yellow fever vaccine.

There are many counts of this clonotype. The chain employs TRBV5-1 and TRBJ2-5, with D unresolved. Germline V gene lookup returns CDR1 SGHRS and CDR2 YFSETQ. Trimming took off 0 bases at V and 3 bases at J, with 6 bases between the two ends. CDR3 length: 13 residues. The CDR3 DNA sequence: TGCGCCAGCAGCTTGGTTGGGGAAGAGACCCAGTACTTC. Amino acid sequence: CASSLVGEETQYF.

Details on this clonotype: A much bigger clone sits one base away, suggesting this may be a read error. The rearrangement uses TRBV10-1 and TRBJ2-2, with no clear D. Germline V gene lookup returns CDR1 WNHNN and CDR2 SYGVQD (reference sequence). The germline V and J ends were trimmed by 6 bases and 5 bases, with 19 bases remaining between them. This CDR3 region has 16 residues. The CDR3 DNA sequence: TGCGCCAGCAGCGGAATGGGGTCGGTCGGGACCGGGGAGCTGTTTTTT. Translation: CASSGMGSVGTGELFF.